The clone carrying this T cell receptor (beta chain) was counted a few times. This specimen belongs to a study of glioma-infiltrating T cells. The iRepertoire nested amplicon-rescue multiplex PCR amplified TCR alpha and beta CDR3s from RNA. Tissue mRNA or PBMC total RNA, 100-400 ng, went into one-step reverse transcription and amplification. TCRdb fed the multiplex PCR reads into MiXCR, producing one record per CDR3 protein. This sample has some 150,000 distinct CDR3 sequences, with 39% found just once. From germline, CDR1 is MNHNS and CDR2 SASEGT. CDR3 length: 11 amino acids. V gave up 8 bases and J gave up 2 bases, with 6 bases separating them.

The gene calls are TRBV6-1 and TRBJ1-1; D call uncertain. The sequence derives from a human donor with low-grade glioma or glioblastoma, undergoing nonglioma brain surgery, or in good health (not recorded which). The specimen sequenced was glioma tissue, nonneoplastic brain tissue, or PBMCs (not recorded which). The CDR3, as DNA: TGTGCCAGCGGCGTTAACACTGAAGCTTTCTTT. It translates to CASGVNTEAFF.